This TCR beta chain was sequenced in a study of vaccination and CD4 T cells after COVID-19. In the study overall: Convalescent patients were SARS-CoV-2 positive by nasal swab PCR; several mild, one severe. The makeup of the convalescents was six males and four females, two of them Hispanic.

About this clonotype itself: Its antigen is not identified.

Cultured CD4+ T cells had their DNA profiled by the Oncomine TCR Beta short-read assay. TCRdb re-analysed the PCR reads in MiXCR, keeping a single row per CDR3 protein. The sample shows 15,000 to 20,000 distinct CDR3 sequences, 50% to 60% of them seen only once. Treatment: roughly nine-day PBMC culture with coronavirus spike peptide pools or control peptides (ViraFEST assay). The ends lost 3 bases at V and 0 bases at J; junction bases unmatched: 6. Germline CDR1 and CDR2: DFQATT and SNEGSKA (reference sequence). The CDR3 contains 15 residues. Sequenced material: CD4+ T cells from blood, cultured in vitro. The rearrangement links TRBV20-1 to TRBJ1-2; TRBD1 matches 8 bases. This clonotype originated in a human donor who had recovered from COVID-19. This chain's CDR3 is CSASGTGDPNYGYTF. The CDR3 DNA is TGCAGTGCTAGTGGGACAGGCGATCCTAACTATGGCTACACCTTC.